Below are 20 T cell receptor beta chains sequenced from a single sample in a study of early T cells in non-severe SARS-CoV-2 infection. One entry per CDR3 protein, called by TCRdb with MiXCR from the 5' RACE reads. Of about 50,000 distinct CDR3 sequences in the sample, roughly a tenth are singletons; the top ten hold roughly 5.5%. The source material was whole blood, sampled at baseline. These receptors all come from an adult who was a healthcare worker with PCR-confirmed SARS-CoV-2 infection or an uninfected control (not recorded which).

The chain employs TRBV12-5 and TRBJ2-1, with TRBD2 matching over 8 bases. Losses at the gene ends were 2 bases for V and 6 bases for J; bases not matched to a gene: 6. CDR1 and CDR2 (germline): LGHNT, FRNRAP. The length of the CDR3 is 15 residues. The CDR3 is CASGLMGLEGNEQFF. The CDR3 nucleotides read TGTGCTAGTGGTTTGATGGGACTAGAGGGCAATGAGCAGTTCTTC.

Here the CDR3 DNA reads TGCAGTGCTAGAGGGGGTGATGAGCAGTTCTTC. It translates to CSARGGDEQFF. The gene calls are TRBV20-1 and TRBJ2-1; D remains unclear. Germline V CDR1 and CDR2: DFQATT, SNEGSKA (reference sequence). Between the trimmed V and J ends, which lost 1 base and 8 bases, there was a span of 6 bases. There are 11 residues in the CDR3.

A few counts support this clonotype. This chain links TRBV19 with TRBJ2-7; D is possibly TRBD1 (6 bases). Trimming took 2 bases from V and 2 from J, leaving 16 bases between them. Germline CDR1 reads LNHDA; CDR2 reads SQIVND (reference sequence). The CDR3 has 16 amino acids. Here the CDR3 reads CASSINRASSAYEQYF. In DNA, the CDR3 is TGTGCCAGTAGTATAAACAGGGCTTCATCGGCCTACGAGCAGTACTTC. Based on the CDR3 plus reference TRBV19 and TRBJ2-7, the full variable domain is DGGITQSPKYLFRKEGQNVTLSCEQNLNHDAMYWYRQDPGQGLRLIYYSQIVNDFQKGDIAEGYSVSREKKESFPLTVTSAQKNPTAFYLCASSINRASSAYEQYFGPGTRLTVT.

In this sample, this clonotype turned up a few times. CDR3 region: CASSFYGSTDTQYF. In nucleotides, the CDR3 is TGTGCCAGCAGCTTCTATGGATCCACAGATACGCAGTATTTT. This chain uses TRBV7-9 with TRBJ2-3; D gene unclear. The CDR3 covers 14 residues. Trimming removed 3 bases from V and 2 bases from J, with 9 bases in between. The germline V gene encodes CDR1 SEHNR and CDR2 FQNEAQ (reference sequence).

V and J are TRBV15 and TRBJ2-1; TRBD2 aligns across 11 bases. The J segment lost 9 bases and the V segment lost 0 bases, leaving 4 bases of the junction unmatched. This CDR3 spans 15 amino acids. Germline V CDR1 and CDR2: LNHNV, YYDKDF (reference sequence). The CDR3 loop is CATSRDLGLAVEQFF. CDR3 coding DNA: TGTGCCACCAGCAGAGATCTGGGACTAGCGGTTGAGCAGTTCTTC.

This clonotype was seen only a few times. The chain is built from TRBV19 and TRBJ2-3; TRBD2 is a possible D gene (6 bases). This CDR3 spans 16 amino acids. Per germline, CDR1 LNHDA and CDR2 SQIVND (reference sequence). V gave up 5 bases and J gave up 0 bases, with 15 bases separating them. The DNA of the CDR3 is TGTGCCAGTAGTCCCTACTCCGGGACTAGCACAGATACGCAGTATTTT. Protein product: CASSPYSGTSTDTQYF.

J is TRBJ2-7 and V is TRBV18, with TRBD1 as a possible D gene (6 bases). The CDR3 has 13 amino acids. The germline CDR1 and CDR2 sequences are KGHSH and LQKENI. Trimming took 0 bases from V and 4 from J, leaving 7 bases between them. The DNA of the CDR3 is TGTGCCAGCTCACCACCGGGGGCGTACGAGCAGTACTTC. Encoded protein: CASSPPGAYEQYF.

This clonotype was seen ten or more times. J is TRBJ2-1 and V is TRBV4-2; 10 positions match TRBD1. Germline assignment: CDR1 LGHNA and CDR2 YNFKEQ. Trimming removed 3 bases from V and 8 bases from J; junction bases left unmatched: 4. The CDR3 contains 14 residues. The CDR3 loop reads CASSHGTGADEQFF. CDR3 coding DNA: TGTGCCAGCAGCCACGGGACAGGGGCTGATGAGCAGTTCTTC.

This clonotype was recorded many times. This rearrangement joins TRBV12-3 or TRBV12-4 to TRBJ1-3; no clear D gene. Trimming removed 9 bases at V and 1 base at J, with 19 bases between. The CDR3 covers 16 residues. The CDR3 protein is CASSSNVGGSGNTIYF. In DNA form, the CDR3 reads TGTGCCAGTTCTTCAAATGTCGGCGGGTCTGGAAACACCATATATTTT.

This clonotype was observed a handful of times. This sequence joins TRBV7-2 and TRBJ2-1; 8 bases are a match to TRBD2. The CDR3 length is 15 residues. The germline V gene encodes CDR1 SGHTA and CDR2 FQGNSA. V was clipped by 2 bases and J by 5 bases; unmatched bases: 5. The CDR3 loop is CASSLKTSANNEQFF. In DNA, the CDR3 is TGTGCCAGCAGCTTAAAGACTAGCGCAAACAATGAGCAGTTCTTC. Filled out from reference TRBV7-2 and TRBJ2-1, the complete variable domain reads GAGVSQSPSNKVTEKGKDVELRCDPISGHTALYWYRQSLGQGLEFLIYFQGNSAPDKSGLPSDRFSAERTGGSVSTLTIQRTQQEDSAVYLCASSLKTSANNEQFFGPGTRLTVL.

This chain connects TRBV19 to TRBJ1-2; tentatively, D is TRBD1 (6 bases). Germline V gives CDR1 LNHDA, CDR2 SQIVND (reference sequence). The V end was cut by 6 bases, the J end by 8 bases, with 16 bases between. The CDR3 runs to 13 residues. CDR3 coding DNA: TGTGCCAGTAGAAGACAGGTCTCGGTAGGCTACACCTTC. Protein: CASRRQVSVGYTF. The full variable domain, with the rest looked up from reference TRBV19 and TRBJ1-2, is DGGITQSPKYLFRKEGQNVTLSCEQNLNHDAMYWYRQDPGQGLRLIYYSQIVNDFQKGDIAEGYSVSREKKESFPLTVTSAQKNPTAFYLCASRRQVSVGYTFGSGTRLTVV.

V and J are TRBV9 and TRBJ2-3; possibly TRBD1 for D (5 bases). The germline CDR1 and CDR2 sequences are SGDLS and YYNGEE. The ends were cut back, 4 bases at V and 0 bases at J, with 15 bases in the middle. The CDR3 loop spans 16 amino acids. CDR3 sequence (DNA): TGTGCCAGCAGCTCCCCTACAGGTGGGAGCACAGATACGCAGTATTTT. Translated: CASSSPTGGSTDTQYF.

The CDR3 region is CASRPPAPGTEAFF. The CDR3 DNA sequence: TGTGCCAGCAGGCCTCCGGCCCCCGGGACTGAAGCTTTCTTT. The chain couples TRBV7-9 to TRBJ1-1, with D uncertain. The CDR3 extends over 14 amino acids. Germline CDR1 is SEHNR and CDR2 is FQNEAQ (reference sequence). V lost 6 bases and J lost 5, with 16 bases in between.

This clonotype has just a few counts. The chain joins TRBV18 to TRBJ1-4, with 7 bases fitting TRBD1. Germline values: CDR1 KGHSH, CDR2 LQKENI. Trimming at V came to 3 bases and at J to 6 bases, leaving 10 bases not matched to a gene. The length of the CDR3 is 16 residues. This CDR3 is CASSPYSGQMDEKLFF. In nucleotides, the CDR3 is TGTGCCAGCTCACCCTACTCGGGACAGATGGATGAAAAACTGTTTTTT.

This clonotype was recorded a few times. This chain joins TRBV28 and TRBJ2-5; possibly TRBD1 or TRBD2 for D (5 bases each). CDR1 is MDHEN, CDR2 SYDVKM, per germline. Trimming took 8 bases from V and 2 from J, leaving 12 bases between them. The CDR3 length is 13 residues. The chain's CDR3 is CASSLWGQETQYF. CDR3 bases: TGTGCCAGCTCCTTGTGGGGGCAAGAGACCCAGTACTTC.

The chain couples TRBV7-2 to TRBJ1-2, with D possibly matching TRBD1 (6 bases). Germline V lookup: CDR1 SGHTA, CDR2 FQGNSA. Trimming took off 5 bases at V and 5 bases at J, with 18 bases between the two ends. The CDR3 consists of 15 residues. The CDR3, as DNA: TGTGCCAGCAGCCCAGGGGTGGCGCGAAGGTATGGCTACACCTTC. It is translated as CASSPGVARRYGYTF.

The genes are TRBV30 and TRBJ2-7; D unresolved. V dropped 0 bases and J dropped 2 bases, with 11 bases sitting between them. This CDR3 is built from 14 residues. Per germline, CDR1 GTSNPN and CDR2 SVGIG (reference sequence). The CDR3 loop reads CAWSVWTEAYEQYF. The CDR3 region has the DNA TGTGCCTGGAGTGTGTGGACCGAAGCCTACGAGCAGTACTTC.

This rearrangement joins TRBV5-1 to TRBJ2-3; maybe TRBD1 (5 bases). The CDR3 is made up of 17 amino acids. CDR1 and CDR2 (germline): SGHRS, YFSETQ. V was pared by 1 base and J by 2 bases, with 17 bases between. The CDR3 loop is CASSLFTAQGSTDTQYF. As DNA, the CDR3 is TGCGCCAGCAGCTTGTTCACGGCCCAGGGTTCCACAGATACGCAGTATTTT. The full variable domain, completed using reference TRBV5-1 and TRBJ2-3, is KAGVTQTPRYLIKTRGQQVTLSCSPISGHRSVSWYQQTPGQGLQFLFEYFSETQRNKGNFPGRFSGRQFSNSRSEMNVSTLELGDSALYLCASSLFTAQGSTDTQYFGPGTRLTVL.

This clonotype has only a few counts. The J gene is TRBJ2-3, the V gene TRBV4-3; D is unresolved. Germline CDR1 is LGHNA and CDR2 is YSLEER. The CDR3 has 15 amino acids. The V end lost 5 bases, the J end lost 4 bases, and 16 bases lay between the germline ends. The CDR3 region is CASSFSQDRADTQYF. The CDR3 bases are TGCGCCAGCAGCTTTAGCCAGGACCGGGCAGATACGCAGTATTTT.

This clonotype was seen a few times. J is TRBJ2-2 and V is TRBV4-3; a weak D match, TRBD1 (5 bases). V shed 0 bases and J shed 4 bases, with 9 bases lying between them. CDR3 length: 15 residues. Germline CDR1 reads LGHNA; CDR2 reads YSLEER. The CDR3 loop reads CASSQEWTFTGELFF. In nucleotides, the CDR3 is TGCGCCAGCAGCCAAGAATGGACATTCACCGGGGAGCTGTTTTTT.